This T cell receptor beta chain was sequenced in a study of T cells in localized non-small cell lung cancer. Study conclusions and caveats: Uninvolved neighboring lung showed the greatest T cell clonality, exceeding tumor. Adjacent lung had a median around 60 of the 100 largest tumor clones.

Note on this clone: What it binds is not known.

Germline loops: CDR1 SGHRS, CDR2 YFSETQ. The CDR3 loop spans 15 amino acids. The V gene lost 1 base and the J gene lost 3 bases, with 13 bases spanning the gap. Using immunoSEQ multiplex PCR, the repertoire was profiled, and TCRdb retains in-frame clones only, with some absent. This sample has more than 10,000 clones, with just over 85% found just once. The chain links TRBV5-1 to TRBJ1-1; D is unresolved. The receptor was derived from a male donor at least 60 years old with stage III lung adenocarcinoma. This specimen consisted of peripheral blood, obtained before any cancer treatment. CDR3 nucleotide sequence: TGCGCCAGCAGCTTGATTTTAGGCGCTGACACTGAAGCTTTCTTT. Its protein product is CASSLILGADTEAFF.